The entry that follows covers one T cell receptor (beta chain) sequence. This record belongs to a study of T cell responses to AZD1222 COVID-19 vaccine. V gave up 4 bases and J gave up 6 bases, with 4 bases separating them. This CDR3 is 10 amino acids long. Germline assignment: CDR1 LGHNT and CDR2 FRNRAP. Assay: immunoSEQ multiplex PCR; the TCRdb copy retains only in-frame clones and omits some. Of 90,000 to 100,000 clones listed, around nine tenths are singletons. The sample was peripheral blood, taken on day 0 of AZD1222 vaccination. J is TRBJ2-7 and V is TRBV12-5; D is ambiguous. The sequence derives from an adult in good health. CDR3 nucleotide sequence: TGTGCTAGTGGTTACCCCGAGCAGTACTTC. This gives the protein CASGYPEQYF.